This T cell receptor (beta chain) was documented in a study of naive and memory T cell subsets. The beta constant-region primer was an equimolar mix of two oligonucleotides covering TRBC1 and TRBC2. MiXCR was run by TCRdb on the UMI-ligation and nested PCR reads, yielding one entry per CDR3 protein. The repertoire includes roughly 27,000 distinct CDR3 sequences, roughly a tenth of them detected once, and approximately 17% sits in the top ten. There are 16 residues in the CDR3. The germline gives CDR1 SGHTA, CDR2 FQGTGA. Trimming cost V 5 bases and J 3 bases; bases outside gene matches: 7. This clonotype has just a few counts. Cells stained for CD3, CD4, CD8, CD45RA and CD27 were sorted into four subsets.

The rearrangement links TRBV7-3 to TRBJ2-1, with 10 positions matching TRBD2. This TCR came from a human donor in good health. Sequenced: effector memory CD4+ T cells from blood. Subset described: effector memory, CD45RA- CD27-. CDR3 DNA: TGTGCCAGCAGCACACAAGGGACTAGCGTCTACAATGAGCAGTTCTTC. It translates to CASSTQGTSVYNEQFF.